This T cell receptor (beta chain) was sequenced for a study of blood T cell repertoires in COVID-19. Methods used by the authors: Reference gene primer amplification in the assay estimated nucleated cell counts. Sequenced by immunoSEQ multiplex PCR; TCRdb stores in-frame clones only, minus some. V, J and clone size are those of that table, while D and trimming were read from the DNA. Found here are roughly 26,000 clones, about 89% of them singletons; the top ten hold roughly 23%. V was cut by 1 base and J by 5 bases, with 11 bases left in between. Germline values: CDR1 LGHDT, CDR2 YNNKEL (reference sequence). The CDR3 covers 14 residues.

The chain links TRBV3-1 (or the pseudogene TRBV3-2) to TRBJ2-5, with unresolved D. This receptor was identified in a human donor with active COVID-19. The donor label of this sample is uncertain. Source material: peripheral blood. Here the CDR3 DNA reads TGTGCCAGCAGCCAAGGGATAGCAAGGGAGACCCAGTACTTC. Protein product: CASSQGIARETQYF.